The source of this TCR beta chain is a study of T cell responses to AZD1222 COVID-19 vaccine. Findings of the study overall: Spike was spanned by vaccine-associated CD4 TCRs, which were dominant at 160-218 and 743-854. Researchers took repertoire samples only after the peak T cell response had come. It was only a handful of AZD1222 recipients who were seropositive at baseline. Close to half of all spike-specific TCRs reportedly target regions of the variants that are unmutated.

Comment on this clone: Its antigen remains unknown.

The germline V and J ends were trimmed by 5 bases and 3 bases, with 13 bases remaining between them. CDR1 and CDR2 from the germline V gene are LNHDA and SQIVND (reference sequence). The CDR3 runs 15 residues. Using immunoSEQ multiplex PCR, the repertoire was profiled, and TCRdb retains in-frame clones only, with some absent. The table has 200,000 to 250,000 clones, about 94% seen once. This sequence originates from an adult who received the MenACWY meningococcal vaccine as a control. Sequenced here: peripheral blood, sampled 28 days after the second dose of the MenACWY control vaccine. The V and J genes are TRBV19 and TRBJ1-4, with D perhaps TRBD1 (5 bases). DNA for the CDR3: TGTGCCAGTAGTCCCCGGGACGGACCTAATGAAAAACTGTTTTTT. Translated: CASSPRDGPNEKLFF. Based on the CDR3 plus reference TRBV19 and TRBJ1-4, the full variable domain is DGGITQSPKYLFRKEGQNVTLSCEQNLNHDAMYWYRQDPGQGLRLIYYSQIVNDFQKGDIAEGYSVSREKKESFPLTVTSAQKNPTAFYLCASSPRDGPNEKLFFGSGTQLSVL.